Sequencing of this T cell receptor (beta chain) was carried out in a study of blood T cell repertoires in COVID-19. The data were produced by immunoSEQ multiplex PCR, yet TCRdb's version contains in-frame clones alone and is incomplete. Altogether around 150,000 clones are present, more than 80% being singletons, with the ten largest covering roughly 3.2%. The CDR3 is 20 amino acids. Trimming removed 1 base from V and 8 bases from J; junction bases left unmatched: 19. The germline V gene has CDR1 SGHVS and CDR2 FQNEAQ. The sequenced sample was peripheral blood. The V gene is TRBV7-8, the J gene TRBJ2-1; 11 bases map to TRBD2. This TCR was recovered from a woman aged 60-75 years with active COVID-19. The CDR3 loop is CASSLVIYPGTSGSIYEQFF. CDR3 DNA sequence: TGTGCCAGCAGCTTAGTAATATACCCCGGTACTAGCGGGAGTATATATGAGCAGTTCTTC.